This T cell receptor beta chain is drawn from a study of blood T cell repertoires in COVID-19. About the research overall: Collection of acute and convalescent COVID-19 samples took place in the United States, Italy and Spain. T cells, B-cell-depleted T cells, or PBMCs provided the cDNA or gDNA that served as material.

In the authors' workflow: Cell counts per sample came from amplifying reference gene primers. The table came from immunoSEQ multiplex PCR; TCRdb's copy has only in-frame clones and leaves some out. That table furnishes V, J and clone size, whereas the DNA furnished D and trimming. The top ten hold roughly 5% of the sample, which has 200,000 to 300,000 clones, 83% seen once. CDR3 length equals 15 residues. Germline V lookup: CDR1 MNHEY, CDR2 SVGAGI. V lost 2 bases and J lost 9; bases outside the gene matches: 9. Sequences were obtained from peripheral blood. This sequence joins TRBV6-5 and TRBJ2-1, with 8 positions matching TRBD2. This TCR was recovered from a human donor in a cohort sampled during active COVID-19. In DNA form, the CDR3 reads TGTGCCAGCAGTTACAAGTGGGCGGGGGGAGTTGAGCAGTTCTTC. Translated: CASSYKWAGGVEQFF.